Described below is a single T cell receptor beta chain sequence and its context. The repertoire was sequenced with immunoSEQ multiplex PCR; TCRdb's copy has only in-frame clones and lacks some. The sample records around 22,000 clones, over 75% being singletons. The data stem from a study of OX40 agonist ivuxolimab in advanced cancers. Study in general: Dose-escalation patients' cancers were hepatocellular carcinoma, melanoma, renal cell or head and neck cancer.

The germline V gene encodes CDR1 MNHEY and CDR2 SVGAGI. With 1 base clipped from V and 3 bases from J, the junction kept 6 bases outside the gene matches. The CDR3 covers 16 residues. The chain carries TRBV6-5 and TRBJ2-7; 10 bases agree with TRBD2. The TCR sequence derives from an adult with an advanced solid tumor such as melanoma, head and neck, liver or kidney cancer. Material: CD4+ or CD8+ T cells sorted from blood, obtained in a trial of the OX40 agonist ivuxolimab. The CDR3 DNA reads TGTGCCAGCAGTTACTTGGCTAGCGGGAGAGGCTACGAGCAGTACTTC. The encoded protein is CASSYLASGRGYEQYF.